A selection of T cell receptor beta chains follows, all from one sample in a study of beta chain features in type 1 diabetes. Produced via immunoSEQ multiplex PCR; TCRdb's table is partial and in-frame only. The sample records roughly 310,000 clones, approximately 10% being singletons. Material for sequencing was naive CD4+ T cells from blood. The receptors shown here come from a woman aged 30 to 39 in good health. CDR3s include the opening cysteine and the closing phenylalanine or tryptophan. Fields, in order: clone size, D gene, J gene, V gene, CDR3 DNA, CDR3 protein. D genes are given only for firm matches. Expanded clones get a size class; other rows say once, few or many, or leave the size out.

clone size: NA; D gene: NA; J gene: TRBJ2-3; V gene: TRBV5-1; CDR3 DNA: TGCGCCAGCAGCTTGGGGAGTGGCACAGATACGCAGTATTTT; CDR3 protein: CASSLGSGTDTQYF
clone size: few; D gene: TRBD2; J gene: TRBJ2-1; V gene: TRBV28; CDR3 DNA: TGTGCCAGCAGTTCCCCACTAGCGGGGGATGAGCAGTTCTTC; CDR3 protein: CASSSPLAGDEQFF
clone size: few; D gene: TRBD2; J gene: TRBJ2-7; V gene: TRBV7-2; CDR3 DNA: TGTGCCAGCAGCTTAGCCGGCGGGAGCTCCTACGAGCAGTACTTC; CDR3 protein: CASSLAGGSSYEQYF
clone size: few; D gene: NA; J gene: TRBJ2-5; V gene: TRBV7-2; CDR3 DNA: TGTGCCAGCAGCTTAGATTGGTCGGAAGAGACCCAGTACTTC; CDR3 protein: CASSLDWSEETQYF
clone size: few; D gene: NA; J gene: TRBJ2-1; V gene: TRBV5-1; CDR3 DNA: TGCGCCAGCAGCCTGGACGACTTGGGTGAGCAGTTCTTC; CDR3 protein: CASSLDDLGEQFF
clone size: few; D gene: NA; J gene: TRBJ2-1; V gene: TRBV6-6; CDR3 DNA: TGTGCCAGCAGGCGGGCGTCTCGACCAAACAATGAGCAGTTCTTC; CDR3 protein: CASRRASRPNNEQFF
clone size: once; D gene: TRBD1; J gene: TRBJ1-2; V gene: TRBV28; CDR3 DNA: TGTGCCAGTCATACTACAGGGGTTATTGGCTACACCTTC; CDR3 protein: CASHTTGVIGYTF
clone size: NA; D gene: NA; J gene: TRBJ1-1; V gene: TRBV6-5; CDR3 DNA: TGTGCCAGCAGTTCAGTGAACACTGAAGCTTTCTTT; CDR3 protein: CASSSVNTEAFF
clone size: few; D gene: NA; J gene: TRBJ2-3; V gene: TRBV20-1; CDR3 DNA: TGCAGTGCCCTCGTTACAGATACGCAGTATTTT; CDR3 protein: CSALVTDTQYF
clone size: NA; D gene: NA; J gene: TRBJ2-6; V gene: TRBV19; CDR3 DNA: TGTGCCAGTAGTATAAGAGGGTTCTCTAACGTCCTGACTTTC; CDR3 protein: CASSIRGFSNVLTF
clone size: NA; D gene: TRBD2; J gene: TRBJ2-2; V gene: TRBV9; CDR3 DNA: TGTGCCAGCAGCGTAGGCGGGAGAGGTACCGGGGAGCTGTTTTTT; CDR3 protein: CASSVGGRGTGELFF
clone size: NA; D gene: TRBD1; J gene: TRBJ1-1; V gene: TRBV9; CDR3 DNA: TGTGCCAGCAGCGACAACCCGACAGGGGGCCGGAGCACTGAAGCTTTCTTT; CDR3 protein: CASSDNPTGGRSTEAFF
clone size: NA; D gene: NA; J gene: TRBJ1-3; V gene: TRBV4-3; CDR3 DNA: TGCGCCAGCAGCCAAGATATTGTTAGAATCTCTGGAAACACCATATATTTT; CDR3 protein: CASSQDIVRISGNTIYF
clone size: few; D gene: TRBD2; J gene: TRBJ2-7; V gene: TRBV6-1; CDR3 DNA: TGTGCCAGCGCTATTAGCGGGACATACGAGCAGTACTTC; CDR3 protein: CASAISGTYEQYF
clone size: NA; D gene: TRBD1; J gene: TRBJ1-1; V gene: TRBV6-6; CDR3 DNA: TGTGCCACCAGAACAGGGGCCACTGAAGCTTTCTTT; CDR3 protein: CATRTGATEAFF
clone size: few; D gene: NA; J gene: TRBJ2-7; V gene: TRBV9; CDR3 DNA: TGTGCCAGCAGCGTAGGTGGGATGAGGGCCTACGAGCAGTACTTC; CDR3 protein: CASSVGGMRAYEQYF
clone size: few; D gene: NA; J gene: TRBJ1-5; V gene: TRBV29-1; CDR3 DNA: TGCAGCGTCCAAGGGGGGGCGGGTCAGCCCCAGCATTTT; CDR3 protein: CSVQGGAGQPQHF
clone size: NA; D gene: NA; J gene: TRBJ1-4; V gene: TRBV6-5; CDR3 DNA: TGTGCCAGCAGTTCCGGTTGGGGGCTAACTAATGAAAAACTGTTTTTT; CDR3 protein: CASSSGWGLTNEKLFF
clone size: NA; D gene: TRBD2; J gene: TRBJ2-1; V gene: TRBV7-2; CDR3 DNA: TGTGCCAGCAGCTTAGTCCCTAGCGGGACTGAGCAGTTCTTC; CDR3 protein: CASSLVPSGTEQFF
clone size: NA; D gene: TRBD2; J gene: TRBJ2-1; V gene: TRBV4-2; CDR3 DNA: TGTGCCAGCAGCTCCCCTCGGACTAGCGGGAGTGCACACAATGAGCAGTTCTTC; CDR3 protein: CASSSPRTSGSAHNEQFF
clone size: few; D gene: TRBD2; J gene: TRBJ2-5; V gene: TRBV9; CDR3 DNA: TGTGCCAGCAGCCCCCGGGGACTAGCGGGAGTAGAGACCCAGTACTTC; CDR3 protein: CASSPRGLAGVETQYF
clone size: few; D gene: NA; J gene: TRBJ1-5; V gene: TRBV19; CDR3 DNA: TGTGCCAGTAGTATATCGGTTTCTGAACCCCAGCATTTT; CDR3 protein: CASSISVSEPQHF
clone size: NA; D gene: TRBD1; J gene: TRBJ1-2; V gene: TRBV6-4; CDR3 DNA: TGTGCCAGCAGTGACTCCGGGACAGGCTATGGCTACACCTTC; CDR3 protein: CASSDSGTGYGYTF
clone size: NA; D gene: NA; J gene: TRBJ2-1; V gene: TRBV28; CDR3 DNA: TGTGCCAGCAGGCCACAGGGACCCTACAATGAGCAGTTCTTC; CDR3 protein: CASRPQGPYNEQFF
clone size: NA; D gene: TRBD2; J gene: TRBJ2-2; V gene: TRBV25-1; CDR3 DNA: TGTGCCACCAGCCAGGGACTAGCGGGAGACGGCGGGGAGCTGTTTTTT; CDR3 protein: CATSQGLAGDGGELFF
clone size: few; D gene: NA; J gene: TRBJ2-7; V gene: TRBV30; CDR3 DNA: TGTGCCTGGATGGAACAAGCAGGGGTCGAGCAGTACTTC; CDR3 protein: CAWMEQAGVEQYF
clone size: NA; D gene: NA; J gene: TRBJ1-5; V gene: TRBV29-1; CDR3 DNA: TGCAGCGTGGGGGGGGCCGGGTTTGACCAGCCCCAGCATTTT; CDR3 protein: CSVGGAGFDQPQHF
clone size: NA; D gene: NA; J gene: TRBJ1-1; V gene: TRBV4-3; CDR3 DNA: TGCGCCAGCAGCCTAGGACTCTCGAACACTGAAGCTTTCTTT; CDR3 protein: CASSLGLSNTEAFF
clone size: few; D gene: TRBD1; J gene: TRBJ1-1; V gene: TRBV6-1; CDR3 DNA: TGTGCCAGCAGGAACAGGGGTGGGACTGAAGCTTTCTTT; CDR3 protein: CASRNRGGTEAFF
clone size: NA; D gene: TRBD1; J gene: TRBJ2-5; V gene: TRBV7-3; CDR3 DNA: TGTGCCAGCAGCAACTCCGGGACAGGGGGAGCAGAGACCCAGTACTTC; CDR3 protein: CASSNSGTGGAETQYF
clone size: NA; D gene: TRBD1; J gene: TRBJ2-5; V gene: TRBV25-1; CDR3 DNA: TGTGCCAGCAGTGACCCGGACAGGGCGTACCAAGAGACCCAGTACTTC; CDR3 protein: CASSDPDRAYQETQYF
clone size: NA; D gene: TRBD2; J gene: TRBJ2-1; V gene: TRBV19; CDR3 DNA: TGTGCCAGTAGTATATTAGCGGGAGGAGGGGATGAGCAGTTCTTC; CDR3 protein: CASSILAGGGDEQFF
clone size: few; D gene: TRBD2; J gene: TRBJ2-1; V gene: TRBV27; CDR3 DNA: TGTGCCAGCAGTTTATCGCGGGCTAGCGGGAGCCTATCCTACAATGAGCAGTTCTTC; CDR3 protein: CASSLSRASGSLSYNEQFF
clone size: NA; D gene: TRBD2; J gene: TRBJ2-7; V gene: TRBV6-1; CDR3 DNA: TGTGCCAGCAGTCTTGGGACTAGAACCTACGAGCAGTACTTC; CDR3 protein: CASSLGTRTYEQYF
clone size: NA; D gene: TRBD2; J gene: TRBJ2-7; V gene: TRBV30; CDR3 DNA: TGTGCCTGGGAGAGCGGGGGCGCGGGCTCCTACGAGCAGTACTTC; CDR3 protein: CAWESGGAGSYEQYF
clone size: NA; D gene: TRBD2; J gene: TRBJ2-3; V gene: TRBV18; CDR3 DNA: TGTGCCAGCTCACCAGGGACTAGCGGGATCGCAGATACGCAGTATTTT; CDR3 protein: CASSPGTSGIADTQYF
clone size: few; D gene: NA; J gene: TRBJ2-3; V gene: TRBV18; CDR3 DNA: TGTGCCAGCTCACCTTCTAGCACAGATACGCAGTATTTT; CDR3 protein: CASSPSSTDTQYF
clone size: NA; D gene: NA; J gene: TRBJ1-2; V gene: TRBV13; CDR3 DNA: TGTGCCAGCAGCTTAGGGCGGGGGGGGACTCATGGCTACACCTTC; CDR3 protein: CASSLGRGGTHGYTF
clone size: NA; D gene: NA; J gene: TRBJ2-7; V gene: TRBV5-1; CDR3 DNA: TGCGCCAGCAGCTTGGGCAGGGGCGGCGAGCAGTACTTC; CDR3 protein: CASSLGRGGEQYF
clone size: NA; D gene: NA; J gene: TRBJ1-5; V gene: TRBV2; CDR3 DNA: TGTGCCAGCAGTGTCCAGGGCAATCAGCCCCAGCATTTT; CDR3 protein: CASSVQGNQPQHF
clone size: NA; D gene: NA; J gene: TRBJ2-4; V gene: TRBV9; CDR3 DNA: TGTGCCAGCAGCGTAGCCCCGGGTGCGGGTCTTCAGTACTTC; CDR3 protein: CASSVAPGAGLQYF
clone size: few; D gene: NA; J gene: TRBJ2-3; V gene: TRBV5-6; CDR3 DNA: TGTGCCAGCAGCTTGCTTGGTAGCGGACCCCCAGATACGCAGTATTTT; CDR3 protein: CASSLLGSGPPDTQYF
clone size: NA; D gene: TRBD2; J gene: TRBJ2-1; V gene: TRBV11-2; CDR3 DNA: TGTGCCAGCAGCTTAGTGGTGGGGGCTAGCGGGAGAAGTGAGCAGTTCTTC; CDR3 protein: CASSLVVGASGRSEQFF
clone size: few; D gene: TRBD1; J gene: TRBJ2-7; V gene: TRBV5-5; CDR3 DNA: TGTGCCAGCAGGGGCTCAACCAGGGGGCAAGGCGAGCAGTACTTC; CDR3 protein: CASRGSTRGQGEQYF
clone size: few; D gene: TRBD1; J gene: TRBJ1-5; V gene: TRBV18; CDR3 DNA: TGTGCCAGCTCACCACAGGAACAGGGGGAGTTTAGCAATCAGCCCCAGCATTTT; CDR3 protein: CASSPQEQGEFSNQPQHF
clone size: NA; D gene: NA; J gene: TRBJ2-1; V gene: TRBV29-1; CDR3 DNA: TGCAGCGTTTCCCCCGCCCTAGTTAATGAGCAGTTCTTC; CDR3 protein: CSVSPALVNEQFF
clone size: NA; D gene: NA; J gene: TRBJ1-2; V gene: TRBV6-5; CDR3 DNA: TGTGCCAGCAGTTACTCGGGACTGGGCCGTCTTGGCTACACCTTC; CDR3 protein: CASSYSGLGRLGYTF
clone size: few; D gene: TRBD2; J gene: TRBJ2-2; V gene: TRBV5-1; CDR3 DNA: TGCGCCAGCAGCCCTTTGGGGACTAGCGGGGGGAACACCGGGGAGCTGTTTTTT; CDR3 protein: CASSPLGTSGGNTGELFF
clone size: few; D gene: NA; J gene: TRBJ2-4; V gene: TRBV5-1; CDR3 DNA: TGCGCCAGCAGCTTGGACAGCCAAGCCAAAAACATTCAGTACTTC; CDR3 protein: CASSLDSQAKNIQYF
clone size: few; D gene: TRBD2; J gene: TRBJ2-2; V gene: TRBV11-1; CDR3 DNA: TGTGCCAGCAGCACCCGACTAGCGGGGACCGGGGAGCTGTTTTTT; CDR3 protein: CASSTRLAGTGELFF
clone size: NA; D gene: NA; J gene: TRBJ2-3; V gene: TRBV11-2; CDR3 DNA: TGTGCCAGCAGCTTGGCGGAGAGTGCTACGCAGTATTTT; CDR3 protein: CASSLAESATQYF
clone size: NA; D gene: NA; J gene: TRBJ2-7; V gene: TRBV6-5; CDR3 DNA: TGTGCCAGCAGCCTGACACGAATCTCCTCCGAGCAGTACTTC; CDR3 protein: CASSLTRISSEQYF
clone size: NA; D gene: NA; J gene: TRBJ1-1; V gene: TRBV28; CDR3 DNA: TGTGCCAGCAGTTTTCGGTCGAACACTGAAGCTTTCTTT; CDR3 protein: CASSFRSNTEAFF